The 23 T cell receptor beta chains below all came from one sample that was sequenced in a study of T cells expressing NK-cell markers. TCRdb re-called the 5' RACE reads and shows each CDR3 protein once, DNA omitted. The table for this sample gives approximately 440,000 distinct CDR3 sequences. Specimen: blood T cells: a sorted CD56 or NKG2C T cell subset, CD4+ or CD8+ T cells, or bulk PBMC T cells (not recorded which). These receptors were obtained from a woman in her fifties or sixties in good health.

This rearrangement joins TRBV15 to TRBJ2-7. Germline values: CDR1 LNHNV, CDR2 YYDKDF (reference sequence). The CDR3 runs 12 residues. CDR3 amino acids: CATSRGFEEQYF.

The chain combines TRBV28 with TRBJ2-7; lacking DNA, the TRBD1 call made by TCRdb goes unchecked. The CDR3 spans 13 residues. The germline gives CDR1 MDHEN, CDR2 SYDVKM. The CDR3 sequence is CASVGGAGTEQYF.

The chain couples TRBV21-1 to TRBJ2-5. TRBV21-1 is a listed pseudogene. The CDR3 consists of 13 residues. This CDR3 is CASSTWPEKTQYF.

The rearrangement uses TRBV20-1 and TRBJ2-3; the TRBD2 assignment by TCRdb is unverifiable without DNA. The germline gives CDR1 DFQATT, CDR2 SNEGSKA (reference sequence). This CDR3 has 14 residues. CDR3 in amino acids: CSARTSGTKDTQYF.

The gene calls are TRBV12-3 or TRBV12-4 and TRBJ2-7; no DNA is available, so the TRBD1 call from TCRdb remains unchecked. The CDR3 is made up of 13 amino acids. CDR3 residues: CASSRTEAYEQYF.

The rearrangement joins TRBV9 to TRBJ1-1. This CDR3 spans 15 amino acids. In germline, CDR1 is SGDLS, CDR2 YYNGEE. This chain's CDR3 is CASSPQGRIGSEAFF.

This chain connects TRBV20-1 to TRBJ2-3; with no DNA, the TCRdb D assignment of TRBD2 cannot be verified. CDR3 length: 15 residues. CDR1 DFQATT and CDR2 SNEGSKA come from the germline V gene (reference sequence). The CDR3 reads CSARVAAGSADTQYF.

The rearrangement uses TRBV9 and TRBJ2-1; TCRdb designates TRBD1, a call that cannot be tested without DNA. CDR1 SGDLS and CDR2 YYNGEE come from the germline V gene. The CDR3 loop spans 19 amino acids. The CDR3 here is CASSVGPGLGKSSYNEQFF.

The gene calls are TRBV11-2 and TRBJ2-1; there is no DNA to check the TCRdb D call of TRBD1. Germline V gives CDR1 SGHAT, CDR2 FQNNGV. This CDR3 spans 15 amino acids. CDR3: CASSLGVRGRNEQFF.

The chain uses TRBV20-1 and TRBJ2-3; TCRdb designates TRBD1, a call that cannot be tested without DNA. Germline V gives CDR1 DFQATT, CDR2 SNEGSKA (reference sequence). This CDR3 is built from 13 residues. CDR3: CSAVRGQTDTQYF.

V gene TRBV29-1 combines with J gene TRBJ1-4; TCRdb names TRBD1, which stays unverified in the absence of DNA. Germline assignment: CDR1 SQVTM and CDR2 ANQGSEA. CDR3 size: 13 residues. This CDR3 reads CSARDGRREKLFF.

The V gene is TRBV3-1, the J gene TRBJ1-5; TCRdb indicates TRBD1, and absent DNA this call remains unverified. Germline CDR1 LGHDT, CDR2 YNNKEL (reference sequence). The CDR3 is 16 amino acids. The CDR3 sequence: CASSQAGRTGNQPQHF.

This rearrangement joins TRBV5-5 to TRBJ2-2; TCRdb's D call of TRBD2 is untestable without DNA. The CDR3 is made up of 16 amino acids. Germline V CDR1 and CDR2: SGHKS, YYEKEE (reference sequence). The CDR3 reads CASSLAAGAHTGELFF.

The gene calls are TRBV29-1 and TRBJ2-3; TCRdb names TRBD2, which stays unverified in the absence of DNA. CDR3 length equals 19 residues. From germline, CDR1 is SQVTM and CDR2 ANQGSEA. CDR3 residues: CSVVGHSGRALPTTDTQYF.

The rearrangement uses TRBV6-5 and TRBJ1-1; as DNA is missing, the TRBD1 call by TCRdb cannot be tested. The CDR3 totals 14 residues. Per the germline V gene, CDR1 is MNHEY and CDR2 is SVGAGI. CDR3 in amino acids: CASSRTRGNTEAFF.

The V and J genes are TRBV10-2 and TRBJ2-5; TCRdb's D call of TRBD2 is untestable without DNA. The CDR3 sequence is 13 residues long. The germline CDR1 and CDR2 sequences are WSHSY and SAAADI. This CDR3 is CASAGGPPETQYF.

The genes are TRBV28 and TRBJ2-7; the D call of TRBD2 rests on TCRdb alone, since no DNA is present to check it. The CDR3 totals 12 residues. Germline V gene data show CDR1 as MDHEN and CDR2 as SYDVKM. CDR3 residues: CATSGSSYEQYF. The full variable domain, in which reference TRBV28 and TRBJ2-7 provide the parts outside the CDR3, is DVKVTQSSRYLVKRTGEKVFLECVQDMDHENMFWYRQDPGLGLRLIYFSYDVKMKEKGDIPEGYSVSREKKERFSLILESASTNQTSMYLCATSGSSYEQYFGPGTRLTVT.

The chain recombines TRBV12-3 or TRBV12-4 with TRBJ2-5; TCRdb picks TRBD2, but there is no DNA to check that call. The CDR3 is made up of 14 amino acids. CDR3 region: CASSHGLASKTQYF.

The chain joins TRBV24-1 to TRBJ1-4. The CDR3 length is 15 residues. The germline CDR1 and CDR2 sequences are KGHDR and SFDVKD. CDR3 protein: CATSDAGIDNEKLFF.

The rearrangement joins TRBV7-9 to TRBJ1-2; no DNA is available, so the TRBD1 call from TCRdb remains unchecked. Germline V CDR1 and CDR2: SEHNR, FQNEAQ (reference sequence). The CDR3 is 17 amino acids. CDR3 amino acids: CASSLWIGAFAGNGYTF.

V is TRBV3-1 and J is TRBJ2-7; TCRdb designates TRBD2, a call that cannot be tested without DNA. Germline CDR1 is LGHDT and CDR2 is YNNKEL (reference sequence). The CDR3 spans 16 residues. CDR3 protein: CASSQGLAGQAYEQYF.

The chain carries TRBV27 and TRBJ2-1; the TCRdb call, TRBD1, lacks DNA for checking. Germline assignment: CDR1 MNHEY and CDR2 SMNVEV (reference sequence). The CDR3 totals 11 residues. CDR3 residues: CATNGGFEQFF.

The chain joins TRBV5-1 to TRBJ1-6; TCRdb indicates TRBD1, and absent DNA this call remains unverified. The CDR3 spans 15 residues. Germline CDR1 is SGHRS and CDR2 is YFSETQ. The CDR3 region is CASSLMGDTNSPLHF.